This T cell receptor beta chain was retrieved from a study of blood T cell repertoires in COVID-19. Looking at the study overall: Spain, Italy and the United States supplied samples that represented acute and convalescent COVID-19.

The authors' processing: Amplified reference gene primers provided the basis for estimating nucleated cell counts. Profiling relied on immunoSEQ multiplex PCR, and the TCRdb table lists in-frame clones only, not all of them. Clonal size and the V and J genes are those of that table, whereas D and trimming came from the DNA. The table records fewer than 200,000 clones, more than 85% of them present only once. CDR1 is SGHRS and CDR2 is YFSETQ in the germline V gene. This CDR3 is 15 amino acids long. Trimming removed 4 bases from V and 2 bases from J; junction bases left unmatched: 0. What was sequenced was peripheral blood. This receptor was taken from a man aged 35-49 years with active or convalescent COVID-19. This chain joins TRBV5-1 and TRBJ2-1; TRBD2 matches 13 bases. The CDR3 loop is CASSTSGGAYNEQFF. The DNA for the CDR3 is TGCGCCAGCAGCACTAGCGGGGGGGCCTACAATGAGCAGTTCTTC.